This TCR beta chain was retrieved from a study of blood T cell repertoires in COVID-19. Study at large: The study drew acute and convalescent COVID-19 samples from the United States, Italy and Spain. In each case, the material was cDNA or gDNA derived from T cells, B-cell-depleted T cells, or PBMCs.

Symptom resolution, clearance, or two negative PCRs marked the recovered donors of Cohort 3. Germline lookup yields CDR1 ENHRY and CDR2 SYGVKD. CDR3 size: 13 residues. With V trimmed by 11 bases and J by 0 bases, 4 bases remained unmatched. In the study's own analysis: It was from reference gene primer amplification that nucleated cell counts were estimated. TCRdb keeps only in-frame clones here, not all; method: immunoSEQ multiplex PCR. V, J and clone size are taken as reported in that table, and D and trimming were inferred from the DNA itself. The table has 150,000 or so clones, 80% to 90% seen once.

The chain joins TRBV10-3 to TRBJ1-3; 7 bases map to TRBD1. The receptor comes from a man aged 50 to 60 who had recovered from COVID-19. Sequencing was performed on PBMCs or T cells enriched from blood (not recorded which). The CDR3 protein is CASTGVSGNTIYF. The CDR3 nucleotides are TGTGCCTCCACAGGGGTCTCTGGAAACACCATATATTTT.